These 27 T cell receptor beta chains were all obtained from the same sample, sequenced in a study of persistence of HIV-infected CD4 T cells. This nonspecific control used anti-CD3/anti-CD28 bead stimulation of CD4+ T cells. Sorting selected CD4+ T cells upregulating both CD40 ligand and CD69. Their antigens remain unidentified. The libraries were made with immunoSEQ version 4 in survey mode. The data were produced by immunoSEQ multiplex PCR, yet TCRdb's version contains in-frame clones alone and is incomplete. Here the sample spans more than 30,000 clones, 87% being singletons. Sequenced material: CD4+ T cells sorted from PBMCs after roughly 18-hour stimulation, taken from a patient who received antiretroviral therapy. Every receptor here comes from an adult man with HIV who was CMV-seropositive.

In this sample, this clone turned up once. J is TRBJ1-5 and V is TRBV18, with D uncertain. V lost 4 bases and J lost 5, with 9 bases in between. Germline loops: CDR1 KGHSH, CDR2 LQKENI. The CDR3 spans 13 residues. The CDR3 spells CASSRQSDQPQHF. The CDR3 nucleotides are TGTGCCAGCTCACGCCAGTCAGATCAGCCCCAGCATTTT.

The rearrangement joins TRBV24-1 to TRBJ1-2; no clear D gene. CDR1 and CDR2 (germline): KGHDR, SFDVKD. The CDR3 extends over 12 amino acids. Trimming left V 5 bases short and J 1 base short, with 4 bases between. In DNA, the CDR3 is TGTGCCACCAGTGCCGGTAACTATGGCTACACCTTC. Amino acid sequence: CATSAGNYGYTF.

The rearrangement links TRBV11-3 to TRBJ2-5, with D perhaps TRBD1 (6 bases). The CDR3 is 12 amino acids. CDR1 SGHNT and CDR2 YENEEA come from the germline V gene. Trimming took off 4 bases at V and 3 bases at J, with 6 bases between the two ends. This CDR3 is CASSSGEETQYF. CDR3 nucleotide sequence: TGTGCCAGCAGCTCAGGGGAAGAGACCCAGTACTTC.

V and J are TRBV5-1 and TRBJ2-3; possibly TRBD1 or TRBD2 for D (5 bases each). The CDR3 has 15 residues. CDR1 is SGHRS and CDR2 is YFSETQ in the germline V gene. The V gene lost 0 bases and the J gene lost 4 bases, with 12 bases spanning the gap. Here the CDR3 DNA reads TGCGCCAGCAGCTTGGATAGGGGAGAGGCAGATACGCAGTATTTT. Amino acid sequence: CASSLDRGEADTQYF. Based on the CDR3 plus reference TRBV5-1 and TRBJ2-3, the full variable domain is KAGVTQTPRYLIKTRGQQVTLSCSPISGHRSVSWYQQTPGQGLQFLFEYFSETQRNKGNFPGRFSGRQFSNSRSEMNVSTLELGDSALYLCASSLDRGEADTQYFGPGTRLTVL.

The CDR3 nucleotides are TGTGCCAGCAGCCAAGATAAAAGGGTGCGGGAGACCCAGTACTTC. Encoded protein: CASSQDKRVRETQYF. This chain links TRBV4-2 with TRBJ2-5; D unclear. V was cut by 0 bases and J by 5 bases, with 13 bases left in between. CDR1 is LGHNA, CDR2 YNFKEQ, per germline. The CDR3 has 15 residues.

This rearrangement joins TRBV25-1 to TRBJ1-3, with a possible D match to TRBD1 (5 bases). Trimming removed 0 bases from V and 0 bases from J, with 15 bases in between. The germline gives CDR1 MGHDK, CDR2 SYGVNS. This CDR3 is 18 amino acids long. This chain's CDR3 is CASSEYWRGPSSGNTIYF. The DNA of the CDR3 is TGTGCCAGCAGTGAATATTGGAGGGGACCCAGCTCTGGAAACACCATATATTTT.

The CDR3 loop reads CASSQPGGGSIKNEQFF. The CDR3 DNA reads TGCGCCAGCAGCCAACCGGGCGGGGGGAGTATAAAGAATGAGCAGTTCTTC. The V and J genes are TRBV4-3 and TRBJ2-1, with 8 bases matching TRBD2. Trimming at V came to 2 bases and at J to 7 bases, leaving 13 bases not matched to a gene. The CDR3 length is 17 residues. The germline gives CDR1 LGHNA, CDR2 YSLEER.

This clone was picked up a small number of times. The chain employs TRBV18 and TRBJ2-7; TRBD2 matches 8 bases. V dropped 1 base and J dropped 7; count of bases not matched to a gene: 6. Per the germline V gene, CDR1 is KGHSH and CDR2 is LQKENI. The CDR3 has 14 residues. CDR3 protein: CASSPRREVPEQYF. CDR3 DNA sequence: TGTGCCAGCTCACCACGGCGGGAGGTCCCAGAGCAGTACTTC.

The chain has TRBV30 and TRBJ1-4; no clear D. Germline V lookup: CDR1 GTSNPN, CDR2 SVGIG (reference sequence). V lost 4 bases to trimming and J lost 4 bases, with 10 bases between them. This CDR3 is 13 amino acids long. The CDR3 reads CAWTGTRNEKLFF. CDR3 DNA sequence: TGTGCCTGGACAGGAACCCGTAATGAAAAACTGTTTTTT.

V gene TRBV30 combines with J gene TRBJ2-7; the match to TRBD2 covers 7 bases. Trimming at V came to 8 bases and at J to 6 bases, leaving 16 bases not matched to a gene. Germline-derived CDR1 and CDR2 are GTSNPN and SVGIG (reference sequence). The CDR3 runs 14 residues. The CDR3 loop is CAVGRGGREAEQYF. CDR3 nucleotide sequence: TGTGCCGTTGGACGTGGCGGGAGAGAGGCCGAGCAGTACTTC.

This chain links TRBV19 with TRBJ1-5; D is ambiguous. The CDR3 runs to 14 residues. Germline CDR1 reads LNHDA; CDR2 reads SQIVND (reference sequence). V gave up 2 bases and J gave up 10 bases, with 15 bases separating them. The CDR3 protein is CASSIFGAGEPQHF. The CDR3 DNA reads TGTGCCAGTAGTATATTCGGTGCTGGCGAACCCCAGCATTTT. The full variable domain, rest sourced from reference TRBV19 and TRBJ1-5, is DGGITQSPKYLFRKEGQNVTLSCEQNLNHDAMYWYRQDPGQGLRLIYYSQIVNDFQKGDIAEGYSVSREKKESFPLTVTSAQKNPTAFYLCASSIFGAGEPQHFGDGTRLSIL.

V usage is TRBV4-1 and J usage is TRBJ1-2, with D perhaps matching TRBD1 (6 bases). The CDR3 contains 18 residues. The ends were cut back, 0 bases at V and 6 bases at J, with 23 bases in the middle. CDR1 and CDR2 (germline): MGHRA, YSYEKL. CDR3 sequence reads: CASSQDDRDIRPTHGYTF. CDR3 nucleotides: TGCGCCAGCAGCCAAGACGACCGGGACATTCGCCCAACTCATGGCTACACCTTC.

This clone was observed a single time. The CDR3 DNA reads TGTGCCAGCAGCCAAGTGGACAGGGGCGGAGCTTTCTTT. It specifies CASSQVDRGGAFF. The V and J genes are TRBV14 and TRBJ1-1; 9 bases agree with TRBD1. From germline, CDR1 is SGHDN and CDR2 FVKESK. The junction had 4 bases not matched to a gene; V was cut back by 1 base and J by 10 bases. CDR3 size: 13 residues.

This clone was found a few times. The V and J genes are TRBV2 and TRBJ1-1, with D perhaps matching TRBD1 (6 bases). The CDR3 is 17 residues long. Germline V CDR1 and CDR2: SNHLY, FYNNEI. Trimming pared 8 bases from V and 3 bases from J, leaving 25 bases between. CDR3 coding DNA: TGTGCCAGCGGAAACCTAGGGGGGGGCGCAGGGGACACTGAAGCTTTCTTT. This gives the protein CASGNLGGGAGDTEAFF.

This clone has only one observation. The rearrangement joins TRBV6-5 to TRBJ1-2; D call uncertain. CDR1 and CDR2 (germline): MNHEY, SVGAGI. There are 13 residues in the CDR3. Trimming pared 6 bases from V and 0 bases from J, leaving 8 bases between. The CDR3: CASRNRTNYGYTF. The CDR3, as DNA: TGTGCCAGCAGAAACAGAACTAACTATGGCTACACCTTC.

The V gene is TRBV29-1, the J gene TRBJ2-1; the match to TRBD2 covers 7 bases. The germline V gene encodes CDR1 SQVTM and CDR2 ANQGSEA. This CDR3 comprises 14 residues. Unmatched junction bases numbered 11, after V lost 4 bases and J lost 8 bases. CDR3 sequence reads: CSVVVRGSVDEQFF. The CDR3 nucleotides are TGCAGCGTTGTGGTCCGCGGGAGTGTTGATGAGCAGTTCTTC.

CDR3 sequence: CASSLRGTSYEQYF. In DNA, the CDR3 is TGTGCCAGCAGCTTAAGAGGGACCTCCTACGAGCAGTACTTC. This chain links TRBV11-1 with TRBJ2-7; D assignment may be TRBD1 or TRBD2 (5 bases each). In germline, CDR1 is SGHAT, CDR2 FQDESV (reference sequence). Between the trimmed V and J ends, which lost 2 bases and 0 bases, there was a span of 8 bases. The length of the CDR3 is 14 residues. Drawing the rest from reference TRBV11-1 and TRBJ2-7, the complete variable domain is EAEVAQSPRYKITEKSQAVAFWCDPISGHATLYWYRQILGQGPELLVQFQDESVVDDSQLPKDRFSAERLKGVDSTLKIQPAELGDSAMYLCASSLRGTSYEQYFGPGTRLTVT.

DNA of the CDR3: TGCGCCAGCAGCTTGGTCAGGGACAATGAGCAGTTCTTC. This encodes CASSLVRDNEQFF. The rearrangement links TRBV5-1 to TRBJ2-1; TRBD1 is a possible D gene (5 bases). V lost 0 bases to trimming and J lost 5 bases, with 6 bases between them. The length of the CDR3 is 13 residues. Per germline, CDR1 SGHRS and CDR2 YFSETQ.

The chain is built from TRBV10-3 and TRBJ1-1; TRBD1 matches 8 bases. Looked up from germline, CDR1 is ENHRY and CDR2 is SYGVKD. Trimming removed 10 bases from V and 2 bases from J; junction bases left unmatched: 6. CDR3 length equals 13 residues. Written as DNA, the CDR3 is TGTGCCACCAGAGGACAGGGCAACACTGAAGCTTTCTTT. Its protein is CATRGQGNTEAFF.

CDR3 nucleotide sequence: TGTGCCAGCAGTGCGCTCGGCTATGGCTACACCTTC. This translates into CASSALGYGYTF. V is TRBV2 and J is TRBJ1-2; D is undetermined. V lost 4 bases, J lost 4 bases, and 7 bases lay in between. The CDR3 has 12 amino acids. The germline V gene encodes CDR1 SNHLY and CDR2 FYNNEI.

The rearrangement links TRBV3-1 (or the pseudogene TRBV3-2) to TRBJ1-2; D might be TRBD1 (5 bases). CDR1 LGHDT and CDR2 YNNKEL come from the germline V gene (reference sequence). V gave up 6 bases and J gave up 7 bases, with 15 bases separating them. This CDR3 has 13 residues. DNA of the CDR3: TGTGCCAGCAGGCCAGGGACCTCCGGTGGCTACACCTTC. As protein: CASRPGTSGGYTF.

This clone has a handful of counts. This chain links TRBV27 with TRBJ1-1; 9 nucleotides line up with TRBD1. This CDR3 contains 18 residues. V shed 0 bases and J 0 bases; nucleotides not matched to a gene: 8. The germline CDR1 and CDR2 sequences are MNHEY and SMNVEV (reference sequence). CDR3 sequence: CASSLSTGTGNMNTEAFF. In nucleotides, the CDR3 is TGTGCCAGCAGTTTATCCACCGGGACAGGGAATATGAACACTGAAGCTTTCTTT.

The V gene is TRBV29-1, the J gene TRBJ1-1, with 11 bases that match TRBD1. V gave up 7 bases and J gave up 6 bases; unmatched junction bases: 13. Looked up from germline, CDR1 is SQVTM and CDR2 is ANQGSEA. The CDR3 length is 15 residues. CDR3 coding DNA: TGCAGCGCCTTACCCCGGGACAGGGGGATCCCTGAAGCTTTCTTT. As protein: CSALPRDRGIPEAFF.

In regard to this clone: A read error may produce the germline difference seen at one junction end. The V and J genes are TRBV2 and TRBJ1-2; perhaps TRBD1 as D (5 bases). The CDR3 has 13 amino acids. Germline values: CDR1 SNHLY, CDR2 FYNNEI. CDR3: CAGREGLLYGYTF. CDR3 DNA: TGTGCCGGCAGGGAGGGACTTCTCTATGGCTACACCTTC.

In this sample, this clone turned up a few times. The CDR3 region has the DNA TGCGCCAGCTCCCTGGGGGCCGTAGGAGCCGGGGAGCTGTTTTTT. This gives the protein CASSLGAVGAGELFF. The chain carries TRBV10-1 and TRBJ2-2, with TRBD1 as a possible D gene (6 bases). CDR1 WNHNN and CDR2 SYGVQD come from the germline V gene (reference sequence). The CDR3 consists of 15 residues. The V and J ends lost 8 bases and 6 bases respectively, with 19 bases between them.

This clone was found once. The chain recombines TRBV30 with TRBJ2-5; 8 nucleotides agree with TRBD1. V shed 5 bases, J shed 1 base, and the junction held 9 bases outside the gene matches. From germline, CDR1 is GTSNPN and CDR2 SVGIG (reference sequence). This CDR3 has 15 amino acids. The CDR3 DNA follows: TGTGCCTGGGGTTTTACAGGGGGTTTCCAAGAGACCCAGTACTTC. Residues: CAWGFTGGFQETQYF. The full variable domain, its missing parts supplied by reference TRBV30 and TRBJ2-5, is SQTIHQWPATLVQPVGSPLSLECTVEGTSNPNLYWYRQAAGRGLQLLFYSVGIGQISSEVPQNLSASRPQDRQFILSSKKLLLSDSGFYLCAWGFTGGFQETQYFGPGTRLLVL.

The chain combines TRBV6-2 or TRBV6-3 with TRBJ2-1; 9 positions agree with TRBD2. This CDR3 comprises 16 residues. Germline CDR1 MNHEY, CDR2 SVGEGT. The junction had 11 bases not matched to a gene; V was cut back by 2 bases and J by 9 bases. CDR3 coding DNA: TGTGCCAGCAGTTACCCGGCGGGGGGGGTGAAGGGTGAGCAGTTCTTC. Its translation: CASSYPAGGVKGEQFF.